A selection of T cell receptor beta chains follows, all from one sample in a study of cytomegalovirus exposure and HLA in healthy donors. Some clones are missing from TCRdb's copy, which holds only in-frame ones; the method was immunoSEQ multiplex PCR. Here the sample spans 200,000 or so clones, roughly 84% being singletons. The sample was PBMCs. The origin of the receptors is a boy younger than 18 in good health and CMV-seronegative. Both conserved end residues are part of each CDR3. The D gene is left open where the match is weak. Only part of the rows carry a size: once, few, many, or a class if the clone is expanded.

j_call: TRBJ2-1; v_call: TRBV7-2; d_call: TRBD2; clone_size: -; cdr3_aa: CASSLALAGGRDEQFF; cdr3_nt: TGTGCCAGCAGCTTAGCACTAGCGGGAGGACGCGATGAGCAGTTCTTC
j_call: TRBJ2-3; v_call: TRBV6-5; d_call: -; clone_size: -; cdr3_aa: CASSTTGMGVDTQYF; cdr3_nt: TGTGCCAGCAGTACGACTGGTATGGGTGTGGATACGCAGTATTTT
j_call: TRBJ1-1; v_call: TRBV7-6; d_call: -; clone_size: -; cdr3_aa: CASSWAKTTEAFF; cdr3_nt: TGTGCCAGCAGTTGGGCCAAAACAACTGAAGCTTTCTTT
j_call: TRBJ2-3; v_call: TRBV27; d_call: TRBD2; clone_size: -; cdr3_aa: CASSDLRGGVKPQHTDTQYF; cdr3_nt: TGTGCCAGCAGTGACCTGCGGGGGGGCGTTAAACCCCAACACACAGATACGCAGTATTTT
j_call: TRBJ2-3; v_call: TRBV7-3; d_call: TRBD2; clone_size: once; cdr3_aa: CASSLGAGGADTQYF; cdr3_nt: TGTGCCAGCAGCTTAGGCGCGGGAGGAGCAGATACGCAGTATTTT
j_call: TRBJ2-3; v_call: TRBV11-3; d_call: -; clone_size: few; cdr3_aa: CASSSGDSRGADTQYF; cdr3_nt: TGTGCCAGCAGCTCGGGGGACAGCCGGGGAGCAGATACGCAGTATTTT
j_call: TRBJ2-7; v_call: TRBV30; d_call: TRBD2; clone_size: -; cdr3_aa: CAWTGTRAYEQYF; cdr3_nt: TGTGCCTGGACCGGGACTAGGGCCTACGAGCAGTACTTC
j_call: TRBJ2-3; v_call: TRBV27; d_call: TRBD2; clone_size: -; cdr3_aa: CASTPRASGSQDTQYF; cdr3_nt: TGTGCCAGCACCCCCCGGGCTAGCGGGAGCCAAGATACGCAGTATTTT
j_call: TRBJ1-2; v_call: TRBV20-1; d_call: TRBD1; clone_size: -; cdr3_aa: CSAPARDRANF; cdr3_nt: TGCAGTGCTCCAGCCAGGGACAGGGCGAACTTC
j_call: TRBJ2-7; v_call: TRBV7-2; d_call: -; clone_size: once; cdr3_aa: CASSSSRNEQYF; cdr3_nt: TGTGCCAGCAGCTCGTCGAGGAACGAGCAGTACTTC
j_call: TRBJ2-7; v_call: TRBV6-5; d_call: -; clone_size: -; cdr3_aa: CASVGGGSYEQYF; cdr3_nt: TGTGCCAGCGTGGGGGGTGGGTCCTACGAGCAGTACTTC
j_call: TRBJ2-1; v_call: TRBV14; d_call: -; clone_size: -; cdr3_aa: CASSLDPRGEQFF; cdr3_nt: TGTGCCAGCAGCCTCGACCCTAGGGGTGAGCAGTTCTTC
j_call: TRBJ2-3; v_call: TRBV5-1; d_call: TRBD2; clone_size: -; cdr3_aa: CASTQTSGAADTQYF; cdr3_nt: TGCGCCAGCACCCAGACTAGCGGGGCGGCAGATACGCAGTATTTT
j_call: TRBJ1-1; v_call: TRBV6-6; d_call: -; clone_size: -; cdr3_aa: CASSHEQGRAFF; cdr3_nt: TGTGCCAGCAGCCACGAACAGGGCAGAGCTTTCTTT
j_call: TRBJ2-5; v_call: TRBV5-1; d_call: TRBD2; clone_size: few; cdr3_aa: CASSPYIAGVRQETQYF; cdr3_nt: TGCGCCAGCAGCCCATATATAGCGGGGGTACGGCAAGAGACCCAGTACTTC
j_call: TRBJ2-1; v_call: TRBV19; d_call: TRBD1; clone_size: -; cdr3_aa: CASSTLGQGTVDEQFF; cdr3_nt: TGTGCCAGTAGTACTTTGGGACAGGGGACTGTCGATGAGCAGTTCTTC
j_call: TRBJ2-1; v_call: TRBV5-1; d_call: TRBD1; clone_size: -; cdr3_aa: CASSGRDRVANEQFF; cdr3_nt: TGCGCCAGCAGCGGCCGGGACAGAGTCGCCAATGAGCAGTTCTTC
j_call: TRBJ2-7; v_call: TRBV10-1; d_call: -; clone_size: -; cdr3_aa: CASSPRPRGEQYF; cdr3_nt: TGCGCCAGCAGTCCCCGCCCTCGGGGGGAGCAGTACTTC
j_call: TRBJ2-1; v_call: TRBV7-9; d_call: -; clone_size: -; cdr3_aa: CASKEGRVPGIEQFF; cdr3_nt: TGTGCCAGCAAAGAGGGAAGGGTCCCCGGGATTGAGCAGTTCTTC
j_call: TRBJ1-2; v_call: TRBV13; d_call: TRBD1; clone_size: -; cdr3_aa: CASSFLGTADYGYTF; cdr3_nt: TGTGCCAGCAGCTTTTTAGGGACAGCGGACTATGGCTACACCTTC
j_call: TRBJ1-1; v_call: TRBV29-1; d_call: -; clone_size: -; cdr3_aa: CSVGGLMNTEAFF; cdr3_nt: TGCAGCGTTGGGGGCTTAATGAACACTGAAGCTTTCTTT
j_call: TRBJ2-7; v_call: TRBV21-1; d_call: -; clone_size: -; cdr3_aa: CASSTPSGQHHYEQYF; cdr3_nt: TGTGCCAGCAGCACCCCCTCGGGACAGCATCACTACGAGCAGTACTTC
j_call: TRBJ2-5; v_call: TRBV11-2; d_call: -; clone_size: -; cdr3_aa: CASSLGGGQAETQYF; cdr3_nt: TGTGCCAGCAGCTTAGGGGGGGGGCAGGCAGAGACCCAGTACTTC
j_call: TRBJ1-6; v_call: TRBV10-1; d_call: -; clone_size: -; cdr3_aa: CASRQGLNSPLHF; cdr3_nt: TGCGCCAGCAGACAGGGCCTAAATTCACCCCTCCACTTT
j_call: TRBJ2-5; v_call: TRBV5-1; d_call: TRBD2; clone_size: -; cdr3_aa: CASSLTSAQETQYF; cdr3_nt: TGCGCCAGCAGCCTAACTAGCGCCCAAGAGACCCAGTACTTC
j_call: TRBJ1-3; v_call: TRBV7-2; d_call: -; clone_size: -; cdr3_aa: CASSLMRGAGGFGNTIYF; cdr3_nt: TGTGCCAGCAGCTTAATGCGGGGGGCAGGAGGATTTGGAAACACCATATATTTT
j_call: TRBJ1-1; v_call: TRBV11-1; d_call: -; clone_size: -; cdr3_aa: CASSLVRAEAFF; cdr3_nt: TGTGCCAGCAGCTTAGTCAGGGCTGAAGCTTTCTTT
j_call: TRBJ1-2; v_call: TRBV29-1; d_call: TRBD1; clone_size: -; cdr3_aa: CSGGQGLGYTF; cdr3_nt: TGCAGCGGGGGACAGGGATTAGGCTACACCTTC
j_call: TRBJ1-5; v_call: TRBV4-3; d_call: -; clone_size: -; cdr3_aa: CASSLRIGQGSNQPQHF; cdr3_nt: TGCGCCAGCAGCCTAAGGATTGGGCAGGGAAGCAATCAGCCCCAGCATTTT
j_call: TRBJ2-7; v_call: TRBV5-6; d_call: TRBD2; clone_size: -; cdr3_aa: CASCGSEYAYEQYF; cdr3_nt: TGTGCCAGCTGCGGGAGTGAATACGCCTACGAGCAGTACTTC
j_call: TRBJ2-2; v_call: TRBV6-4; d_call: -; clone_size: -; cdr3_aa: CASSPGGGANTGELFF; cdr3_nt: TGTGCCAGCAGCCCAGGAGGGGGGGCGAACACCGGGGAGCTGTTTTTT
j_call: TRBJ2-2; v_call: TRBV10-3; d_call: -; clone_size: -; cdr3_aa: CAISNSATGRVTGELFF; cdr3_nt: TGTGCCATCAGCAATAGTGCGACCGGGAGAGTCACCGGGGAGCTGTTTTTT